This T cell receptor (beta chain) was captured in a study of blood T cell repertoires in COVID-19 (TCRdb year 2020). For the wider study: Collaborator samples came from the United States, Italy and Spain and covered acute and convalescent phases of COVID-19. The material from the prospective study consisted of cDNA or gDNA derived from T cells, B-cell-depleted T cells, or PBMCs. Subjects who had been exposed to COVID-19, were actively infected with it, or had recovered from it provided the deeply sampled blood TCRbeta repertoires that made up the dataset. The repertoires were released in a freely available public database intended as a resource for research on the immune response to SARS-CoV-2. The samples were drawn from two sources: the first 160 participants of the ongoing ImmuneRACE study, and 1,000 to 1,500 subjects contributed by 6 global collaborators. Sample metadata almost always included a de-identified subject ID, COVID-19 status, age in years and sex. Where available, HLA class I and class II types were obtained from metadata supplied by the sample provider rather than from assay-based typing.

The CDR3 spans 12 residues, from the cysteine through the phenylalanine. Only CDR3 DNA is held: 36 bases, read in frame from base 1. At the junction V is shortened by 7 bases and J by 5 bases, with 12 bases in between. From a lookup of the germline V gene (reference sequence), CDR1 and CDR2 are SGHNT and YYREEE. One collaborating source in Seattle enrolled patients during active infection and followed them longitudinally through the course of disease. Collaborating institutions collected whole blood in K2EDTA tubes following their own protocols. Collaborator samples were shipped for TCRbeta analysis as frozen whole blood, isolated PBMCs, or DNA extracted from either sample type. Points on this clone: No cognate antigen has been identified for it. The sample holds no much larger clone one base away, and base qualities are not on file.

Summary of the overall study and its limitations: How much clinical and demographic metadata was included differed by source and by participant, and the metadata was provided uncurated.

The immunoSEQ Assay, a bias-controlled multiplex PCR, was used to amplify TCRbeta CDR3 regions from genomic DNA. As for the original processing: Within the assay, amplification of reference gene primers was used to estimate how many nucleated cells each sample contained. Sequence reads were collapsed and filtered to measure the absolute abundance of every unique TCRbeta CDR3 rearrangement. For each sample, productive Simpson clonality was calculated as the square root of Simpson's diversity index over productive rearrangements. Not all clones reach the TCRdb copy of this immuneACCESS table, which keeps in-frame sequences only. Checked studies attribute under half of the gap to unresolved V genes and leave the rest unexplained. Clone size and V and J calls were adopted from that table, with D and trimming inferred from the DNA. This sample holds some 80,000 clones; 85% were observed only once. The top ten clones comprise roughly 11% of the sample.

The rearranged segments are TRBV5-4 and TRBJ1-1, and TRBD1 may be the D gene, going by 6 matching bases. The receptor was derived from a man in his sixties with COVID-19, enrolled during active disease. The sequenced sample consisted of peripheral blood. The nucleotide sequence is TGTGCCAGCGGGGACATAGGAACTGAAGCTTTCTTT. This yields the protein CASGDIGTEAFF.